The source of this TCR beta chain is a study of blood T cell repertoires in COVID-19 (dated by TCRdb to about 2020). In terms of the full investigation: Collaborator samples came from the United States, Italy and Spain and covered acute and convalescent phases of COVID-19. Where available, HLA class I and class II types were taken from metadata supplied by the sample provider and were not determined by assay-based typing. Sample metadata almost always included a de-identified subject ID, COVID-19 status, age in years and sex. A freely available public database, intended as a resource for researchers studying the immune response to SARS-CoV-2, is where the repertoires were released. Subjects who had been exposed to COVID-19, were actively infected with it, or had recovered from it provided the deeply sampled blood TCRbeta repertoires that made up the dataset. The samples were drawn from the first 160 participants of the ongoing ImmuneRACE study and from 1,254 subjects provided by 6 global collaborators. The prospective study material was composed of cDNA or gDNA derived from T cells, B-cell-depleted T cells, or PBMCs. Overall study results and their limits: The amount of clinical and demographic metadata varied by source and participant and was provided uncurated.

From the germline V gene, CDR1 is SNHLY and CDR2 is FYNNEI. The V and J ends are trimmed by 6 bases and 7 bases, leaving 13 bases between them. The CDR3 contains 13 residues, cysteine and phenylalanine counted. The only DNA kept is the CDR3, 39 bases in frame from the first base. In the prospective study, participants were 18 to 89 years old, resided in about two dozen geographic areas of the United States, and were enrolled through a virtual design. To assign participants to cohorts, the prospective study relied on clinical history that participants themselves reported in a screening survey and a study questionnaire. Each participant in the prospective study had whole blood, serum and a nasopharyngeal or oropharyngeal swab collected by mobile phlebotomists. Additional blood draws and questionnaires over an approximately 2-month period could optionally be provided by prospective study participants. Blood samples from the prospective study were shipped frozen or at room temperature prior to DNA extraction.

TCRbeta CDR3 regions were amplified from genomic DNA by means of the immunoSEQ Assay, a bias-controlled multiplex PCR. The original pipeline was this. Nucleated cell counts per sample were estimated from amplification of reference gene primers within the assay. Sequence reads were collapsed and filtered to measure the absolute abundance of every unique TCRbeta CDR3 rearrangement. For each sample, productive Simpson clonality was calculated as the square root of Simpson's diversity index across productive rearrangements. The clones in this table, taken by TCRdb from immuneACCESS, are in-frame only. Not every clone is retained; where verified, under half of the shortfall comes from an unresolved V gene, and the cause of the rest is unknown. The DNA gave D and trimming, while V, J and clone size come from that table. Recorded for this sample are some 240,000 clones; 75% to 90% of them occurred a single time. The ten largest make up about 3.3% of the sample.

With respect to this clone: What antigen it recognizes has not been identified. Base qualities were left out, and no much larger clone turns up one base away.

Sequenced sample: PBMCs or T cells enriched from blood (not recorded which). The receptor chain draws on TRBV2 and TRBJ1-5; a tentative D match to TRBD1 spans 5 bases. The TCR comes from a woman aged 40 to 55 with acute COVID-19. The nucleotide sequence reads TGTGCCAGCAGACAGGATTCAGGCCAGCCCCAGCATTTT. Protein translation: CASRQDSGQPQHF.